This passage covers 29 T cell receptor beta chains from one sample sequenced in a study of CD8 T cells in Susac syndrome. A quantity of roughly 0.5 to 1 ug RNA underwent reverse transcription using random hexamers. TCRdb fed the immunoSEQ multiplex PCR reads into MiXCR, producing one record per CDR3 protein. The table includes some 200,000 distinct CDR3 sequences, around 90% detected once. Sequencing used CD8+ T cells from PBMCs. The receptors come from a human donor with multiple sclerosis.

The rearrangement joins TRBV3-1 to TRBJ2-7; perhaps D is TRBD1 or TRBD2 (5 bases each). The V gene lost 2 bases and the J gene lost 7 bases, with 15 bases spanning the gap. This CDR3 is built from 14 residues. The germline CDR1 and CDR2 sequences are LGHDT and YNNKEL (reference sequence). As DNA, the CDR3 is TGTGCCAGCAGCCAACCGGGGCCCGAGGTAGAGCAGTACTTC. Translated, it gives CASSQPGPEVEQYF.

The CDR3 DNA is TGTGCCAGCAGCTTAGGATACACTGATTCACCCCTCCACTTT. Its translation is CASSLGYTDSPLHF. V gene TRBV13 combines with J gene TRBJ1-6, with D unclear. Per germline, CDR1 PRHDT and CDR2 FYEKMQ (reference sequence). Trimming cost V 0 bases and J 8 bases, with 8 bases left between them. The CDR3 has 14 amino acids.

The chain employs TRBV11-1 and TRBJ2-5, with D possibly called TRBD1 or TRBD2 (6 bases each). The CDR3 is 13 residues long. Germline V gene sequence: CDR1 SGHAT, CDR2 FQDESV (reference sequence). The CDR3 is CASRGGLQETQYF. The CDR3 DNA reads TGTGCGTCTCGAGGGGGGCTCCAAGAGACCCAGTACTTC.

V gene TRBV6-1 combines with J gene TRBJ2-1, with D possibly being TRBD2 (5 bases). The CDR3 is 13 amino acids. V was trimmed by 8 bases and J by 0 bases, leaving 8 bases between them. In germline, CDR1 is MNHNS, CDR2 SASEGT. The CDR3 coding sequence is TGTGCCAGCGACACTAGCTCCTACAATGAGCAGTTCTTC. Its protein product is CASDTSSYNEQFF.

The V call is TRBV6-6, the J call TRBJ2-1, with 10 bases lining up with TRBD1. Looked up from germline, CDR1 is MNHNY and CDR2 is SVGAGI (reference sequence). V gave up 0 bases and J gave up 10 bases; unmatched junction bases: 6. There are 15 residues in the CDR3. This chain's CDR3 is CASSYSGQGVVEQFF. CDR3 sequence (DNA): TGTGCCAGCAGTTACTCTGGACAGGGGGTAGTCGAGCAGTTCTTC.

The chain recombines TRBV5-1 with TRBJ2-7; weak D call: TRBD1 (5 bases). This CDR3 is 13 amino acids long. The V gene's germline CDR1 is SGHRS and CDR2 YFSETQ. V was shortened by 3 bases and J by 2 bases, with 9 bases between the two germline ends. CDR3 nucleotides: TGCGCCAGCAGCTCCGGACACCCCTACGAGCAGTACTTC. This gives the protein CASSSGHPYEQYF.

This rearrangement joins TRBV6-1 to TRBJ1-2, with D possibly TRBD1 on 5 matching bases. This CDR3 has 17 residues. V gave up 6 bases and J gave up 2 bases, with 22 bases separating them. Germline V gives CDR1 MNHNS, CDR2 SASEGT. CDR3 region: CASSLIWDVNLNYGYTF. The CDR3 DNA is TGTGCCAGCAGCCTAATCTGGGACGTAAACCTAAACTATGGCTACACCTTC.

This chain connects TRBV7-9 to TRBJ2-2, with D hard to call. Per germline, CDR1 SEHNR and CDR2 FQNEAQ (reference sequence). V lost 2 bases and J 7 bases, leaving 17 bases between the germline ends. The CDR3 has 16 amino acids. Here the CDR3 reads CASSLYVGLPSGELFF. The CDR3 DNA follows: TGTGCCAGCAGCTTATACGTAGGGCTGCCCAGCGGGGAGCTGTTTTTT.

The V and J genes are TRBV19 and TRBJ1-4; D unclear. The ends were cut back, 5 bases at V and 0 bases at J, with 10 bases in the middle. Germline V CDR1 and CDR2: LNHDA, SQIVND (reference sequence). This CDR3 has 15 residues. CDR3 sequence (DNA): TGTGCCAGTAGTCCGATACGAGCAACTAATGAAAAACTGTTTTTT. As protein: CASSPIRATNEKLFF.

The chain has TRBV5-4 and TRBJ2-3, with 12 positions matching TRBD2. The CDR3 is 18 residues long. Trimming took 2 bases from V and 2 from J; bases not matched to a gene: 9. Germline V gives CDR1 SGHNT, CDR2 YYREEE (reference sequence). CDR3 coding DNA: TGTGCCAGCAGCTTCGAAAGACTAGCGGGAGTGTACACAGATACGCAGTATTTT. Its protein product is CASSFERLAGVYTDTQYF. Full variable domain (outside the CDR3, taken from reference TRBV5-4 and TRBJ2-3): ETGVTQSPTHLIKTRGQQVTLRCSSQSGHNTVSWYQQALGQGPQFIFQYYREEENGRGNFPPRFSGLQFPNYSSELNVNALELDDSALYLCASSFERLAGVYTDTQYFGPGTRLTVL.

V gene TRBV15 combines with J gene TRBJ2-1, with 10 bases that match TRBD1. V shed 5 bases, J shed 4 bases, and the junction held 5 bases outside the gene matches. Germline-derived CDR1 and CDR2 are LNHNV and YYDKDF (reference sequence). The CDR3 contains 15 residues. The CDR3 DNA is TGTGCCACCAGCCCTAGGGACAGGGGATACAATGAGCAGTTCTTC. It is translated as CATSPRDRGYNEQFF.

The chain is built from TRBV6-6 and TRBJ1-1; no definite D call. CDR1 and CDR2 from the germline V gene are MNHNY and SVGAGI (reference sequence). The germline V and J ends were trimmed by 7 bases and 6 bases, with 12 bases remaining between them. The CDR3 consists of 12 residues. The CDR3 DNA follows: TGTGCCAGCACCATAGGGTTTTCTGAAGCTTTCTTT. This codes for CASTIGFSEAFF.

The CDR3 DNA sequence: TGTGCCAGCAGCCTAGAACCCACAGGGGCAGACGAGAAACTGTTTTTT. Residues: CASSLEPTGADEKLFF. This chain connects TRBV12-3 or TRBV12-4 to TRBJ1-4; 7 nucleotides agree with TRBD1. CDR3 length: 16 amino acids. The trim removed 6 bases at V and 11 bases at J, leaving 18 bases unmatched.

V and J are TRBV4-3 and TRBJ2-7; D uncertain. The CDR3 totals 14 residues. CDR1 is LGHNA, CDR2 YSLEER, per germline. V lost 1 base, J lost 0 bases, and 7 bases lay in between. The CDR3 spells CASSQAQSSYEQYF. The CDR3 DNA is TGCGCCAGCAGCCAAGCCCAGAGCTCCTACGAGCAGTACTTC.

The chain couples TRBV9 to TRBJ1-2; the D is unclear. Germline V lookup: CDR1 SGDLS, CDR2 YYNGEE. The V gene lost 1 base and the J gene lost 8 bases, with 12 bases spanning the gap. This CDR3 spans 13 amino acids. CDR3 protein: CASSVPGVGGYTF. In nucleotides, the CDR3 is TGTGCCAGCAGCGTACCGGGAGTCGGGGGCTACACCTTC.

J is TRBJ1-2 and V is TRBV29-1, with TRBD1 matching 9 bases. Germline-derived CDR1 and CDR2 are SQVTM and ANQGSEA. The junction had 9 bases not matched to a gene; V was cut back by 7 bases and J by 3 bases. This CDR3 has 14 residues. CDR3 sequence: CSAAGGQGDYGYTF. CDR3 bases: TGCAGCGCCGCGGGGGGACAGGGCGACTATGGCTACACCTTC.

This clonotype appeared a few times. As DNA, the CDR3 is TGTGCCAGCAGTTTTGCGGGTTCTGAAGAGACCCAGTACTTC. Translated: CASSFAGSEETQYF. The chain combines TRBV7-2 with TRBJ2-5; a weak D match, TRBD2 (5 bases). With 6 bases removed from V and 3 bases from J, the gap between germline ends came to 14 bases. Germline V gives CDR1 SGHTA, CDR2 FQGNSA. The CDR3 spans 14 residues.

V and J are TRBV13 and TRBJ2-3; a possible D gene is TRBD2 (5 bases). Trimming took 1 base from V and 5 from J, leaving 10 bases between them. The CDR3 loop spans 14 amino acids. Germline values: CDR1 PRHDT, CDR2 FYEKMQ (reference sequence). In nucleotides, the CDR3 is TGTGCCAGCAGCTTAGCACTAGGAAAAGATACGCAGTATTTT. Residues: CASSLALGKDTQYF.

The DNA of the CDR3 is TGTGCCAGCACGGACAGGGGGACCGGGGAGCTGTTTTTT. Encoded protein: CASTDRGTGELFF. This sequence joins TRBV12-3 or TRBV12-4 and TRBJ2-2, with 10 bases lining up with TRBD1. This CDR3 has 13 residues. The V segment lost 7 bases and the J segment 5 bases; nucleotides outside the gene matches: 1.

The V call is TRBV19, the J call TRBJ2-5; 7 bases are shared with TRBD1. V lost 5 bases, J lost 4 bases, and 4 bases stayed unmatched. The CDR3 spans 13 residues. Germline loops: CDR1 LNHDA, CDR2 SQIVND (reference sequence). Here the CDR3 DNA reads TGTGCCAGTAGTTCTGGGACAGTAGAGACCCAGTACTTC. The encoded protein is CASSSGTVETQYF. Full variable domain (missing parts from reference TRBV19 and TRBJ2-5): DGGITQSPKYLFRKEGQNVTLSCEQNLNHDAMYWYRQDPGQGLRLIYYSQIVNDFQKGDIAEGYSVSREKKESFPLTVTSAQKNPTAFYLCASSSGTVETQYFGPGTRLLVL.

The chain joins TRBV7-9 to TRBJ2-5, with TRBD1 matching 7 bases. CDR1 is SEHNR, CDR2 FQNEAQ, per germline (reference sequence). V shed 4 bases and J 5 bases; nucleotides not matched to a gene: 7. The CDR3 is 14 amino acids. CDR3: CASSSLDRVETQYF. DNA for the CDR3: TGTGCCAGCAGCTCCCTCGACAGGGTTGAGACCCAGTACTTC. Combining the CDR3 with reference TRBV7-9 and TRBJ2-5 gives the whole variable domain DTGVSQNPRHKITKRGQNVTFRCDPISEHNRLYWYRQTLGQGPEFLTYFQNEAQLEKSRLLSDRFSAERPKGSFSTLEIQRTEQGDSAMYLCASSSLDRVETQYFGPGTRLLVL.

V is TRBV9 and J is TRBJ2-1; D remains unclear. Germline CDR1 SGDLS, CDR2 YYNGEE. There are 15 residues in the CDR3. V was clipped by 0 bases and J by 0 bases, with 7 bases between them. In DNA, the CDR3 is TGTGCCAGCAGCGTAGAGTCGGGCTCCTACAATGAGCAGTTCTTC. It codes for CASSVESGSYNEQFF. Full variable domain (rest looked up from reference TRBV9 and TRBJ2-1): DSGVTQTPKHLITATGQRVTLRCSPRSGDLSVYWYQQSLDQGLQFLIQYYNGEERAKGNILERFSAQQFPDLHSELNLSSLELGDSALYFCASSVESGSYNEQFFGPGTRLTVL.

The chain joins TRBV7-9 to TRBJ1-1, with TRBD1 as a possible D gene (6 bases). Germline V lookup: CDR1 SEHNR, CDR2 FQNEAQ (reference sequence). This CDR3 comprises 16 residues. Deletions cut 5 bases from V and 1 base from J, with 17 bases between. This CDR3 reads CASSLGQKLKNTEAFF. CDR3 DNA sequence: TGTGCCAGCAGCCTCGGACAGAAACTTAAGAACACTGAAGCTTTCTTT.

The chain recombines TRBV9 with TRBJ1-4; the match to TRBD1 covers 9 bases. J lost 6 bases, V lost 3 bases, and 3 bases had no gene match. The CDR3 totals 14 residues. The germline CDR1 and CDR2 sequences are SGDLS and YYNGEE. The CDR3 is CASSEGTGYEKLFF. The CDR3 DNA sequence: TGTGCCAGCAGCGAGGGGACAGGGTATGAAAAACTGTTTTTT. The full variable domain, in which reference TRBV9 and TRBJ1-4 provide the parts outside the CDR3, is DSGVTQTPKHLITATGQRVTLRCSPRSGDLSVYWYQQSLDQGLQFLIQYYNGEERAKGNILERFSAQQFPDLHSELNLSSLELGDSALYFCASSEGTGYEKLFFGSGTQLSVL.

The V call is TRBV6-5, the J call TRBJ2-3, with D perhaps matching TRBD1 (5 bases). The CDR3 loop spans 17 amino acids. Germline V gene sequence: CDR1 MNHEY, CDR2 SVGAGI. Trimming took 0 bases from V and 0 from J, leaving 13 bases between them. For the CDR3, the DNA is TGTGCCAGCAGTTACTCGGGTTCAGGGCTAAGCACAGATACGCAGTATTTT. This sequence encodes CASSYSGSGLSTDTQYF.

The V gene is TRBV4-1, the J gene TRBJ2-7, with D possibly called TRBD1 or TRBD2 (10 bases each). Trimming pared 3 bases from V and 6 bases from J, leaving 30 bases between. The CDR3 length is 19 residues. The germline V gene encodes CDR1 MGHRA and CDR2 YSYEKL. CDR3 DNA sequence: TGCGCCAGCAGCCATGTGAGGGGACAGGGGCTAGCGGGAGCCATCGAGCAGTACTTC. It codes for CASSHVRGQGLAGAIEQYF.

The rearrangement uses TRBV7-3 and TRBJ1-1; no clear D gene. V lost 2 bases and J lost 5, with 12 bases in between. Germline assignment: CDR1 SGHTA and CDR2 FQGTGA. This CDR3 is built from 14 residues. The CDR3: CASSLQASDTEAFF. In DNA form, the CDR3 reads TGTGCCAGCAGCTTACAGGCGTCAGATACTGAAGCTTTCTTT.

This clonotype is a singleton in its sample. The rearrangement joins TRBV9 to TRBJ1-2, with unresolved D. CDR1 SGDLS and CDR2 YYNGEE come from the germline V gene. The V end lost 0 bases, the J end lost 8 bases, and 8 bases lay between the germline ends. The CDR3 runs 12 residues. In nucleotides, the CDR3 is TGTGCCAGCAGCGTAGGACGCGTGGGCTACACCTTC. Protein: CASSVGRVGYTF.

J is TRBJ2-2 and V is TRBV6-5; D unresolved. CDR3 length: 15 residues. The V and J ends lost 0 bases and 7 bases respectively, with 12 bases between them. The germline CDR1 and CDR2 sequences are MNHEY and SVGAGI. CDR3: CASSYSGTPIGELFF. The CDR3 region has the DNA TGTGCCAGCAGTTACTCCGGAACACCCATCGGGGAGCTGTTTTTT.